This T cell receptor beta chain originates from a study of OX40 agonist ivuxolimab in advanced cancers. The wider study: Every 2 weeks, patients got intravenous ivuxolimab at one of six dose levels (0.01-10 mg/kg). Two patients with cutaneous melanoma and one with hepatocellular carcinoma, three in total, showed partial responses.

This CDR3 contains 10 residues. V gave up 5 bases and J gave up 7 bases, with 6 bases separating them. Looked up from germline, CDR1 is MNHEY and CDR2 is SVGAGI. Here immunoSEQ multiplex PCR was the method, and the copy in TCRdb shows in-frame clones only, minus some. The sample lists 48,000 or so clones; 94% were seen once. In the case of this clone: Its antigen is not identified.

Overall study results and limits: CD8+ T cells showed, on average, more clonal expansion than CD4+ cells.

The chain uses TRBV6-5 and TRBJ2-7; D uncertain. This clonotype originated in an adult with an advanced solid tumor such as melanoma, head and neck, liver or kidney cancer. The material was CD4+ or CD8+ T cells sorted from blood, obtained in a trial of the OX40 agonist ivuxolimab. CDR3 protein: CASSLEEQYF. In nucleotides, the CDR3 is TGTGCCAGCAGTCTCGAGGAGCAGTACTTC.